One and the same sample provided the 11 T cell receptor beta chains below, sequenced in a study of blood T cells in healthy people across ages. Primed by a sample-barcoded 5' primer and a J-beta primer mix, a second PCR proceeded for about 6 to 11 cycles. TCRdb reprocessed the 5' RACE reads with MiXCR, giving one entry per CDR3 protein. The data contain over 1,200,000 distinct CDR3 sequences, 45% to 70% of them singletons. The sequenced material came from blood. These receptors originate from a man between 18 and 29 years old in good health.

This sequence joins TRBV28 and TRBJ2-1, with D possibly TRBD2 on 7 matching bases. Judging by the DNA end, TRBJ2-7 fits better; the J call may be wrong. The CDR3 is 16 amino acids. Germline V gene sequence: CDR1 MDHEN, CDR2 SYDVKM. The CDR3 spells CASSFLGGHSYNEQYF. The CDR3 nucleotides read TGTGCCAGCAGTTTTTTGGGGGGGCATTCCTACAATGAGCAGTACTTC.

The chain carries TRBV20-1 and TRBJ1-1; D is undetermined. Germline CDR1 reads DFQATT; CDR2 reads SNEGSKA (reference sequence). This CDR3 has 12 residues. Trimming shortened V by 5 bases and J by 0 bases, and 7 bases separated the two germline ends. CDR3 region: CSAPMMNTEAFF. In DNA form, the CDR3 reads TGCAGTGCTCCGATGATGAACACTGAAGCTTTCTTT.

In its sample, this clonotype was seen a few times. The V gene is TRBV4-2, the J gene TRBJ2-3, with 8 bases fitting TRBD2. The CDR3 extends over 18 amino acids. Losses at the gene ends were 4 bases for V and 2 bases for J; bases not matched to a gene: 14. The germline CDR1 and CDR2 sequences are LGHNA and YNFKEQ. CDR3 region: CASSPTGGRASYTDTQYF. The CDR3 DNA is TGTGCCAGCAGCCCAACGGGGGGGCGGGCATCGTACACAGATACGCAGTATTTT.

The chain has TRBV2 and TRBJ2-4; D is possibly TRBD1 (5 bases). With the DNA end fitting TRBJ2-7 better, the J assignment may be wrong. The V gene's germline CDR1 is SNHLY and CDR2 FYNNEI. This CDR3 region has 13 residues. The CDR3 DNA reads TGTGCCAGCAGTGAAATCGCAGGGAACGAGCAGTACTTC. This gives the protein CASSEIAGNEQYF.

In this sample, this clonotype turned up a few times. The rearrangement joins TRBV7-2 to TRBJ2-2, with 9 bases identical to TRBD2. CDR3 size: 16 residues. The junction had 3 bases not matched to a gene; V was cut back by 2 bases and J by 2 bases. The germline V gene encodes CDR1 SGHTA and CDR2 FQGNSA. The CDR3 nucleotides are TGTGCCAGCAGCTTATTTGGGACTAGCAACACCGGGGAGCTGTTTTTT. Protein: CASSLFGTSNTGELFF. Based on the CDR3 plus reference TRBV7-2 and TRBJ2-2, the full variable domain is GAGVSQSPSNKVTEKGKDVELRCDPISGHTALYWYRQSLGQGLEFLIYFQGNSAPDKSGLPSDRFSAERTGGSVSTLTIQRTQQEDSAVYLCASSLFGTSNTGELFFGEGSRLTVL.

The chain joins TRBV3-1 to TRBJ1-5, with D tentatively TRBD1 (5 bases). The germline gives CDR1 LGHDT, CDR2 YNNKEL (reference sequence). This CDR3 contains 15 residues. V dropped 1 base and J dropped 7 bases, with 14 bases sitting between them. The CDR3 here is CASSQGEGEGQPQHF. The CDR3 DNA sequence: TGTGCCAGCAGCCAAGGTGAGGGAGAGGGGCAGCCCCAGCATTTT.

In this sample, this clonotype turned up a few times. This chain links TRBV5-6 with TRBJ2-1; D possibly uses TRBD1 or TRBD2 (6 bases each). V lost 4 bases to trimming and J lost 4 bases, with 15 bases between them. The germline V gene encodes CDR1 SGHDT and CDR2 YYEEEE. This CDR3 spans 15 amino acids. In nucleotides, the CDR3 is TGTGCCAGCAGCCTAGGGGGGACCCTATACAATGAGCAGTTCTTC. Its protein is CASSLGGTLYNEQFF.

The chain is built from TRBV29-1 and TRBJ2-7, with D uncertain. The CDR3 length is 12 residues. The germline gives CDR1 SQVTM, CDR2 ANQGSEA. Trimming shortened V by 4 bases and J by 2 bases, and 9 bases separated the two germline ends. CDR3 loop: CSVVRAPYEQYF. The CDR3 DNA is TGCAGCGTTGTTAGGGCTCCCTACGAGCAGTACTTC.

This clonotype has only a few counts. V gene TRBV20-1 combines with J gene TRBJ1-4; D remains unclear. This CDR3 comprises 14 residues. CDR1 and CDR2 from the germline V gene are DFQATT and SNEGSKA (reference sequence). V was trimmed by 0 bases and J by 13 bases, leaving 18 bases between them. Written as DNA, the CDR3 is TGCAGTGCTAGAGATAAGAAGGTCGCCGGCGGACTGTTTTTT. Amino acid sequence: CSARDKKVAGGLFF.

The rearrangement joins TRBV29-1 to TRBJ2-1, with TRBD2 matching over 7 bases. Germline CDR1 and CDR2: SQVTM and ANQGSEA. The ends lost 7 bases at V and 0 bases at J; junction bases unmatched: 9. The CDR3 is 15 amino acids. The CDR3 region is CSGVLAESSYNEQFF. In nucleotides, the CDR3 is TGCAGCGGGGTTCTAGCGGAGAGCTCCTACAATGAGCAGTTCTTC.

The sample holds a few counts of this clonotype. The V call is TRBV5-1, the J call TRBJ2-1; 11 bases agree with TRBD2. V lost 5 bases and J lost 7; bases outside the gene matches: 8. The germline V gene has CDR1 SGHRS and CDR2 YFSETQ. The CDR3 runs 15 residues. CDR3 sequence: CASRAALAGGNEQFF. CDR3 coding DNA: TGCGCCAGCAGGGCGGCCCTAGCGGGAGGTAATGAGCAGTTCTTC. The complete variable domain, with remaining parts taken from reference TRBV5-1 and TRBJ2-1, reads KAGVTQTPRYLIKTRGQQVTLSCSPISGHRSVSWYQQTPGQGLQFLFEYFSETQRNKGNFPGRFSGRQFSNSRSEMNVSTLELGDSALYLCASRAALAGGNEQFFGPGTRLTVL.